The clone carrying this T cell receptor beta chain has a single count. Antigen specificity is unknown. In the PCR, 60 Vbeta and 13 Jbeta primers were used. The repertoire was sequenced with immunoSEQ multiplex PCR; TCRdb's copy has only in-frame clones and lacks some. The repertoire consists of about 130,000 clones, with under 90% occurring once and the leading ten covering roughly 4%. J lost 5 bases, V lost 5 bases, and 7 bases had no gene match. The germline CDR1 and CDR2 sequences are LGHNA and YSLEER. The CDR3 is 16 residues long. This specimen comes from a study of cytomegalovirus exposure and HLA in healthy donors. Study findings and constraints: Presence/absence analyses assumed roughly uniform sequencing depth across donors. The authors later found TCR association rates varying by HLA locus, with DRB1 most and HLA-C fewest. On later analysis, the bulk of CMV-associated TCR beta chains appeared to be HLA-restricted.

The sequenced material came from PBMCs. The source is a woman in her thirties or forties in good health and CMV-seronegative. The V gene is TRBV4-3, the J gene TRBJ2-3; 13 bases fit TRBD2. The CDR3 loop is CASSDGLAGVEDTQYF. The CDR3 DNA reads as TGCGCCAGCAGCGACGGACTAGCGGGAGTGGAAGATACGCAGTATTTT.